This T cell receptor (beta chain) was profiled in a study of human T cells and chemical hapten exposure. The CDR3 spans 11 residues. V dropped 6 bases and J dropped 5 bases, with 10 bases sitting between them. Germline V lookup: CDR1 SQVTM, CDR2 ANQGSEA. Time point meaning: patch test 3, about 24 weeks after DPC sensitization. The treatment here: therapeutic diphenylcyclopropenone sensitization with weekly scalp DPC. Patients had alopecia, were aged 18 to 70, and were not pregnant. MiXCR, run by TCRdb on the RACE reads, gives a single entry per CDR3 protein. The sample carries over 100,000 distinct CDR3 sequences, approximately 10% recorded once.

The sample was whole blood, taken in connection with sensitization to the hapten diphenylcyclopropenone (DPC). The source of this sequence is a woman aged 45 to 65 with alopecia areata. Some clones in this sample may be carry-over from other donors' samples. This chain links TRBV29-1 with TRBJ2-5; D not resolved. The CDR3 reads CSVAAVETQYF. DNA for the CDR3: TGCAGCGTGGCGGCAGTGGAGACCCAGTACTTC. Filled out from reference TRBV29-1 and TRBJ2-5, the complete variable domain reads SAVISQKPSRDICQRGTSLTIQCQVDSQVTMMFWYRQQPGQSLTLIATANQGSEATYESGFVIDKFPISRPNLTFSTLTVSNMSPEDSSIYLCSVAAVETQYFGPGTRLLVL.